This T cell receptor (beta chain) was found in a study of cytomegalovirus exposure and HLA in healthy donors. Study-wide context: Inside one of the first data releases sat about 91 million unique TCRs taken from HLA-typed donors. Findings and caveats of the study: Researchers reported that three CMV-associated chains were confirmed in vitro as CMV antigen-specific. An apparent linkage of common viral pathogens to several of the most significant clusters emerged in a later analysis.

PCR employed 60 Vbeta and 13 Jbeta primers. TCRdb's copy holds only in-frame clones and misses some; the assay was immunoSEQ multiplex PCR. Of over 150,000 clones listed, approximately 80% are singletons. In the case of this clone: Its cognate antigen is unknown.

Germline lookup yields CDR1 MGHDK and CDR2 SYGVNS. The germline V and J ends were trimmed by 4 bases and 8 bases, with 20 bases remaining between them. The CDR3 spans 16 residues. This chain connects TRBV25-1 to TRBJ1-4, with D possibly TRBD1 on 6 matching bases. The sample comprised PBMCs. This TCR came from a woman aged 40-49 years in good health and CMV-seropositive. In nucleotides, the CDR3 is TGTGCCAGCAGTGGCCCTGGAGGCAGGGGTAAGGAAAAACTGTTTTTT. Encoded protein: CASSGPGGRGKEKLFF.